A single T cell receptor beta chain is shown here with its context. Its antigen remains unidentified. This CDR3 contains 12 residues. The germline V gene encodes CDR1 SQVTM and CDR2 ANQGSEA. V shed 4 bases and J 5 bases; nucleotides not matched to a gene: 3. Time point denoted: newly diagnosed GD, antithyroid drugs for less than 3 months. Extracted RNA from PBMCs served as the source of the TCR library. These data originate in a study of regulatory T cells in long-lasting Graves disease. Findings and caveats of the study: Rather than thyroid tissue, only peripheral blood underwent study.

TCR beta libraries were built with iRepertoire HTBI primers and Arm-PCR of CDR3 regions. Original handling: Identification yielded 60 or so TRBV and over eleven TRBJ segments across samples. MiXCR, applied by TCRdb to the multiplex PCR reads, yields one record per CDR3 protein. V and J calls and clone size were set by TCRdb, not the authors. The sample lists 400,000 to 500,000 distinct CDR3 sequences, 14% seen once, with around a sixth in the top ten. The same sample was also studied in work on T cells in Graves' hyperthyroidism and ophthalmopathy. That publication notes: A median around six months before onset, the model predicted ophthalmopathy.

The gene calls are TRBV29-1 and TRBJ1-2; TRBD1 matches 8 bases. The TCR comes from a woman in her 50s with Graves disease. Sample: peripheral blood mononuclear cells (PBMCs), taken at new diagnosis, from a patient treated with antithyroid drugs. CDR3 sequence reads: CSVVTGVYGYTF. CDR3 nucleotides: TGCAGCGTTGTGACAGGGGTTTATGGCTACACCTTC.